This T cell receptor (beta chain) stems from a study of T cell repertoires in aging, cancer and after chemotherapy. At the level of the study: The full dataset contained 7 million to 9.5 million TCR reads.

Sample share makes this clonotype medium-sized. Its antigen remains unidentified. Study conclusions and caveats: Median generation probability rose over the chemotherapy interval in each cancer cohort, suggesting rebound thymic output.

Peripheral blood genomic DNA, not sorted cells or RNA, was the template. TRB rearrangements spanning V, D and J were amplified using mixed TRB-A/B primers. TCRdb ran MiXCR on the multiplex PCR reads and lists one entry per CDR3 protein. The sample records about 240 distinct CDR3 sequences, 15% to 25% being singletons. The source of this sequence is a human donor with a blood cancer. The donor label of this sample is uncertain. Sequencing was carried out using blood.

For the CDR3, the DNA is TGTGCCAGCAGACAGGGGGCCCTGAGCTCCTACAATGAGCAGTTCTTC. Translation: CASRQGALSSYNEQFF. This chain connects TRBV6-4 to TRBJ2-1; 9 bases are a match to TRBD1. The CDR3 sequence is 16 residues long. V shed 6 bases and J 0 bases; nucleotides not matched to a gene: 6. Germline V gene lookup returns CDR1 MRHNA and CDR2 SNTAGT.